These T cell receptor beta chains were read from a single sample in a study of T cell responses to AZD1222 COVID-19 vaccine. Sequenced by immunoSEQ multiplex PCR; TCRdb stores in-frame clones only, minus some. The sample holds roughly 140,000 clones; 90% are singletons and the top ten take roughly 1.9%. Sequencing used peripheral blood, obtained on day 0 of AZD1222 vaccination. The source is an adult in good health. Both conserved end residues are part of each CDR3. Fields, in order: V gene, D gene, J gene, clone size, CDR3 protein, CDR3 DNA. D genes are given only for firm matches. Not all rows give a size; the values are once, few, many and, for expanded clones, a class.

V gene: TRBV6-5
D gene: -
J gene: TRBJ2-7
clone size: -
CDR3 protein: CASSYSGQGSYEQYF
CDR3 DNA: TGTGCCAGCAGTTACTCAGGCCAGGGGTCCTACGAGCAGTACTTC

V gene: TRBV9
D gene: TRBD2
J gene: TRBJ2-1
clone size: -
CDR3 protein: CASSVGTSGRANEQFF
CDR3 DNA: TGTGCCAGCAGCGTAGGTACGAGCGGGAGGGCCAATGAGCAGTTCTTC

V gene: TRBV4-3
D gene: -
J gene: TRBJ1-6
clone size: once
CDR3 protein: CASSQDHSSSSYNSPLHF
CDR3 DNA: TGCGCCAGCAGCCAAGATCACAGTTCGAGCTCCTATAATTCACCCCTCCACTTT

V gene: TRBV28
D gene: -
J gene: TRBJ2-7
clone size: -
CDR3 protein: CAIAGQINSYEQYF
CDR3 DNA: TGTGCCATCGCGGGACAGATAAACTCCTACGAGCAGTACTTC

V gene: TRBV7-2
D gene: TRBD2
J gene: TRBJ2-1
clone size: -
CDR3 protein: CASSLAAGALGEQFF
CDR3 DNA: TGTGCCAGCAGCTTAGCAGCGGGAGCTTTAGGTGAGCAGTTCTTC

V gene: TRBV5-8
D gene: TRBD1
J gene: TRBJ1-5
clone size: -
CDR3 protein: CASSQGAGQPQHF
CDR3 DNA: TGTGCCAGCAGCCAGGGGGCAGGTCAGCCCCAGCATTTT

V gene: TRBV4-1
D gene: -
J gene: TRBJ2-3
clone size: -
CDR3 protein: CASSLSPGNGPTDTQYF
CDR3 DNA: TGCGCCAGCAGCCTCAGTCCCGGGAACGGTCCCACAGATACGCAGTATTTT

V gene: TRBV11-3
D gene: TRBD1
J gene: TRBJ2-3
clone size: -
CDR3 protein: CASSLRQGSTDTQYF
CDR3 DNA: TGTGCCAGCAGCCTCCGACAGGGATCCACAGATACGCAGTATTTT

V gene: TRBV27
D gene: -
J gene: TRBJ1-6
clone size: -
CDR3 protein: CASSEATNSPLHF
CDR3 DNA: TGTGCCAGCAGTGAAGCTACAAATTCACCCCTCCACTTT

V gene: TRBV28
D gene: -
J gene: TRBJ2-1
clone size: -
CDR3 protein: CASSSSYGGPYNEQFF
CDR3 DNA: TGTGCCAGCAGTTCAAGTTACGGGGGACCCTACAATGAGCAGTTCTTC

V gene: TRBV27
D gene: TRBD2
J gene: TRBJ2-7
clone size: -
CDR3 protein: CASSWTSFHEQYF
CDR3 DNA: TGTGCCAGCAGTTGGACTAGCTTCCACGAGCAGTACTTC

V gene: TRBV28
D gene: TRBD1
J gene: TRBJ1-1
clone size: once
CDR3 protein: CASSLSWTGGTTEAFF
CDR3 DNA: TGTGCCAGCAGTTTAAGTTGGACAGGGGGCACCACTGAAGCTTTCTTT

V gene: TRBV7-6
D gene: TRBD2
J gene: TRBJ2-5
clone size: -
CDR3 protein: CASSLAGPGLAVYQETQYF
CDR3 DNA: TGTGCCAGCAGCTTAGCGGGCCCGGGACTAGCGGTGTACCAAGAGACCCAGTACTTC

V gene: TRBV9
D gene: -
J gene: TRBJ2-1
clone size: -
CDR3 protein: CASSANPRLRNEQFF
CDR3 DNA: TGTGCCAGCAGCGCAAATCCCCGGCTGCGCAATGAGCAGTTCTTC

V gene: TRBV7-2
D gene: TRBD2
J gene: TRBJ2-7
clone size: -
CDR3 protein: CASSLLPGVAGSREQYF
CDR3 DNA: TGTGCCAGCAGCTTACTCCCCGGAGTAGCGGGAAGCCGCGAGCAGTACTTC

V gene: TRBV6-2/TRBV6-3
D gene: -
J gene: TRBJ2-5
clone size: -
CDR3 protein: CASSYVVQAAETQYF
CDR3 DNA: TGTGCCAGCAGTTACGTGGTCCAGGCGGCAGAGACCCAGTACTTC

V gene: TRBV12-3/TRBV12-4
D gene: -
J gene: TRBJ1-2
clone size: -
CDR3 protein: CASSPRLADGYTF
CDR3 DNA: TGTGCCAGCAGTCCCCGTTTGGCTGATGGCTACACCTTC

V gene: TRBV7-9
D gene: TRBD2
J gene: TRBJ2-7
clone size: -
CDR3 protein: CASSPPGLGGLAGVEQYF
CDR3 DNA: TGTGCCAGCAGCCCCCCGGGTCTTGGGGGACTAGCGGGAGTCGAGCAGTACTTC

V gene: TRBV2
D gene: TRBD1
J gene: TRBJ1-2
clone size: -
CDR3 protein: CASSGRGPTGNNYGYTF
CDR3 DNA: TGTGCCAGCAGTGGGCGTGGCCCGACAGGGAACAACTATGGCTACACCTTC

V gene: TRBV28
D gene: TRBD2
J gene: TRBJ2-7
clone size: -
CDR3 protein: CASSLTSGRGEQYF
CDR3 DNA: TGTGCCAGCAGCTTAACTAGCGGGAGGGGAGAGCAGTACTTC

V gene: TRBV4-2
D gene: TRBD2
J gene: TRBJ2-3
clone size: -
CDR3 protein: CASSQVTSGSTDTQYF
CDR3 DNA: TGTGCCAGCAGCCAAGTAACTAGCGGGAGTACAGATACGCAGTATTTT

V gene: TRBV15
D gene: TRBD2
J gene: TRBJ2-3
clone size: -
CDR3 protein: CATSRDQSTSGKTHTDTQYF
CDR3 DNA: TGTGCCACCAGCAGAGACCAATCGACTAGCGGGAAAACCCACACAGATACGCAGTATTTT

V gene: TRBV14
D gene: -
J gene: TRBJ2-5
clone size: once
CDR3 protein: CASSQYSAFQETQYF
CDR3 DNA: TGTGCCAGCAGCCAATATTCGGCGTTCCAAGAGACCCAGTACTTC

V gene: TRBV13
D gene: -
J gene: TRBJ2-7
clone size: -
CDR3 protein: CASSGRSGDSPYYEQYF
CDR3 DNA: TGTGCCAGCAGCGGAAGATCTGGTGACAGCCCCTACTACGAGCAGTACTTC

V gene: TRBV7-9
D gene: TRBD1
J gene: TRBJ1-4
clone size: few
CDR3 protein: CASSFGQGGEKLFF
CDR3 DNA: TGTGCCAGCAGCTTCGGACAGGGAGGTGAAAAACTGTTTTTT

V gene: TRBV28
D gene: -
J gene: TRBJ1-2
clone size: -
CDR3 protein: CASSYTGLFYGYTF
CDR3 DNA: TGTGCCAGCAGTTACACAGGGTTGTTCTATGGCTACACCTTC

V gene: TRBV3-1/TRBV3-2
D gene: -
J gene: TRBJ2-7
clone size: -
CDR3 protein: CASSQGYEQYF
CDR3 DNA: TGTGCCAGCAGCCAGGGTTACGAGCAGTACTTC

V gene: TRBV27
D gene: -
J gene: TRBJ2-7
clone size: -
CDR3 protein: CASSPSGAYEQYF
CDR3 DNA: TGTGCCAGCAGTCCCTCGGGTGCCTACGAGCAGTACTTC

V gene: TRBV28
D gene: -
J gene: TRBJ2-7
clone size: -
CDR3 protein: CASSLQGSYEQYF
CDR3 DNA: TGTGCCAGCAGTTTACAGGGGAGCTACGAGCAGTACTTC

V gene: TRBV20-1
D gene: -
J gene: TRBJ2-1
clone size: -
CDR3 protein: CSASGQASSYNEQFF
CDR3 DNA: TGCAGTGCTAGTGGGCAGGCGAGCTCCTACAATGAGCAGTTCTTC

V gene: TRBV19
D gene: -
J gene: TRBJ2-3
clone size: -
CDR3 protein: CASSMGRDVDTDTQYF
CDR3 DNA: TGTGCCAGTAGTATGGGCCGGGACGTAGACACAGATACGCAGTATTTT

V gene: TRBV13
D gene: -
J gene: TRBJ1-4
clone size: -
CDR3 protein: CASSLGGREKLFF
CDR3 DNA: TGTGCCAGCAGCTTAGGGGGGCGGGAAAAACTGTTTTTT

V gene: TRBV5-8
D gene: -
J gene: TRBJ2-5
clone size: -
CDR3 protein: CASSLATKHQETQYF
CDR3 DNA: TGTGCCAGCAGCTTGGCGACTAAACACCAAGAGACCCAGTACTTC

V gene: TRBV7-9
D gene: -
J gene: TRBJ1-5
clone size: -
CDR3 protein: CASSDVGFNQPQHF
CDR3 DNA: TGTGCCAGCTCGGATGTGGGGTTTAATCAGCCCCAGCATTTT

V gene: TRBV10-3
D gene: -
J gene: TRBJ1-2
clone size: -
CDR3 protein: CAISGDINYTF
CDR3 DNA: TGTGCCATCAGCGGGGACATAAACTACACCTTC

V gene: TRBV6-5
D gene: -
J gene: TRBJ2-1
clone size: -
CDR3 protein: CASSSTQSSYNEQFF
CDR3 DNA: TGTGCCAGCAGTTCCACACAGAGCTCCTACAATGAGCAGTTCTTC

V gene: TRBV13
D gene: -
J gene: TRBJ2-7
clone size: once
CDR3 protein: CASSTPRMTGEQYF
CDR3 DNA: TGTGCCAGCAGCACCCCGCGTATGACGGGCGAGCAGTACTTC

V gene: TRBV5-1
D gene: TRBD2
J gene: TRBJ2-2
clone size: -
CDR3 protein: CASSLRDYASRANTGELFF
CDR3 DNA: TGCGCCAGCAGCTTGAGGGACTACGCCAGCCGGGCGAACACCGGGGAGCTGTTTTTT

V gene: TRBV11-2
D gene: -
J gene: TRBJ2-7
clone size: -
CDR3 protein: CASSPLAGYGEQYF
CDR3 DNA: TGTGCCAGCAGCCCCTTGGCAGGGTACGGCGAGCAGTACTTC

V gene: TRBV3-1/TRBV3-2
D gene: -
J gene: TRBJ1-1
clone size: -
CDR3 protein: CASSQGPINTEAFF
CDR3 DNA: TGTGCCAGCAGCCAAGGACCGATCAACACTGAAGCTTTCTTT

V gene: TRBV28
D gene: -
J gene: TRBJ1-5
clone size: -
CDR3 protein: CASSGGLYQPQHF
CDR3 DNA: TGTGCCAGCAGTGGGGGACTCTATCAGCCCCAGCATTTT

V gene: TRBV2
D gene: TRBD2
J gene: TRBJ2-2
clone size: -
CDR3 protein: CASKVAGGNTGELFF
CDR3 DNA: TGTGCCAGCAAAGTAGCGGGAGGGAACACCGGGGAGCTGTTTTTT

V gene: TRBV4-3
D gene: -
J gene: TRBJ1-5
clone size: -
CDR3 protein: CASSQDYQGLGGDSAQHF
CDR3 DNA: TGCGCCAGCAGCCAAGATTATCAAGGACTTGGGGGTGATTCGGCCCAGCATTTT

V gene: TRBV14
D gene: -
J gene: TRBJ2-3
clone size: -
CDR3 protein: CASSQDYSGTSTDTQYF
CDR3 DNA: TGTGCCAGCAGCCAAGATTATAGTGGAACTAGCACAGATACGCAGTATTTT

V gene: TRBV5-4
D gene: -
J gene: TRBJ2-5
clone size: -
CDR3 protein: CASRQYGGKETQYF
CDR3 DNA: TGTGCCAGCAGACAGTATGGGGGGAAAGAGACCCAGTACTTC

V gene: TRBV19
D gene: -
J gene: TRBJ2-7
clone size: -
CDR3 protein: CASSIGDSTTYEQYF
CDR3 DNA: TGTGCCAGTAGTATTGGAGATTCTACTACCTACGAGCAGTACTTC

V gene: TRBV20-1
D gene: TRBD2
J gene: TRBJ2-3
clone size: -
CDR3 protein: CSASPRDRVTSGGTDTQYF
CDR3 DNA: TGCAGTGCTAGTCCTCGGGACAGGGTGACTAGCGGGGGCACAGATACGCAGTATTTT

V gene: TRBV6-4
D gene: -
J gene: TRBJ2-7
clone size: -
CDR3 protein: CASSDGWEQYF
CDR3 DNA: TGTGCCAGCAGTGACGGGTGGGAGCAGTACTTC

V gene: TRBV4-3
D gene: -
J gene: TRBJ2-5
clone size: -
CDR3 protein: CASSQDGSKTGTQYF
CDR3 DNA: TGCGCCAGCAGCCAAGACGGGAGCAAGACGGGGACCCAGTACTTC

V gene: TRBV27
D gene: -
J gene: TRBJ1-2
clone size: -
CDR3 protein: CASRDRINYGYTF
CDR3 DNA: TGTGCCAGCCGAGATAGGATTAACTATGGCTACACCTTC

V gene: TRBV7-9
D gene: TRBD2
J gene: TRBJ2-4
clone size: -
CDR3 protein: CASSLSGGRTAKNIQYF
CDR3 DNA: TGTGCCAGCAGCTTAAGTGGCGGGAGGACAGCCAAAAACATTCAGTACTTC